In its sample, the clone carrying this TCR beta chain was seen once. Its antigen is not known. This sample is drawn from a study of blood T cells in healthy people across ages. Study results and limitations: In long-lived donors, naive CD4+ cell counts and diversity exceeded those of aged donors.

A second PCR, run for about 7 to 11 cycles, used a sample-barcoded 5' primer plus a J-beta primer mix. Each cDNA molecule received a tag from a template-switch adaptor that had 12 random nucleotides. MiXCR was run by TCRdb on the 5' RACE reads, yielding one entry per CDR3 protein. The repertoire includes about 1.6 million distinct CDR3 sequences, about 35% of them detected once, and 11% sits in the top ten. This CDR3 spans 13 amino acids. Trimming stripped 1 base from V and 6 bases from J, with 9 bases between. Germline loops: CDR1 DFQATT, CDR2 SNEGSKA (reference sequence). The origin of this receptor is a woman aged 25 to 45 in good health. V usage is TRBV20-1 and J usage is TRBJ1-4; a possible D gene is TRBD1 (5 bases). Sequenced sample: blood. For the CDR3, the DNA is TGCAGTGCTAGAGCCGGGACCTATGAAAAACTGTTTTTT. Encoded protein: CSARAGTYEKLFF.